This record covers a single T cell receptor beta chain. The source of the sample is a study of blood T cell repertoires in COVID-19. Study as a whole: Samples came from the United States, Italy and Spain, spanning acute and convalescent COVID-19. PBMCs, B-cell-depleted T cells, or T cells were the source of the cDNA or gDNA that made up the material.

The V end was cut by 4 bases, the J end by 0 bases, with 10 bases between. Germline values: CDR1 LGHDT, CDR2 YNNKEL (reference sequence). The CDR3 has 15 amino acids. The authors' processing: Nucleated cell counts were estimated from reference gene primer amplification. The assay was immunoSEQ multiplex PCR, and TCRdb's table has in-frame clones only and misses some. V, J and clone size derive from that table, while D and trimming were established from the DNA sequence. This sample has about 300,000 clones; roughly 90% occur once, and the top ten carry under 6.5%. Sequenced input: peripheral blood. The sequence was obtained from a man aged 18 to 29 who had recovered from COVID-19. The chain combines TRBV3-1 (or the pseudogene TRBV3-2) with TRBJ2-1, with D perhaps TRBD2 (6 bases). CDR3 bases: TGTGCCAGCAGCCGTAGCGGTAGCTCCTACAATGAGCAGTTCTTC. Protein: CASSRSGSSYNEQFF.